Below, one T cell receptor beta chain is given with its context. The data were taken from a study of T cell changes during pregnancy in multiple sclerosis. The V gene's germline CDR1 is SGHRS and CDR2 YFSETQ. The junction had 10 bases not matched to a gene; V was cut back by 4 bases and J by 5 bases. The CDR3 covers 15 residues. TCRdb's table, derived via immunoSEQ multiplex PCR, lists solely in-frame clones and lacks some. Of about 80,000 clones in the sample, 92% were seen once. The TCR was taken from a female donor with multiple sclerosis, enrolled in a pregnancy study. The chain couples TRBV5-1 to TRBJ2-5; 8 nucleotides agree with TRBD1. The specimen comprised peripheral blood, sampled before pregnancy. The CDR3 reads CASSGGTGPTETQYF. DNA of the CDR3: TGCGCCAGCAGCGGGGGGACAGGCCCGACGGAGACCCAGTACTTC. Full variable domain (missing parts from reference TRBV5-1 and TRBJ2-5): KAGVTQTPRYLIKTRGQQVTLSCSPISGHRSVSWYQQTPGQGLQFLFEYFSETQRNKGNFPGRFSGRQFSNSRSEMNVSTLELGDSALYLCASSGGTGPTETQYFGPGTRLLVL.